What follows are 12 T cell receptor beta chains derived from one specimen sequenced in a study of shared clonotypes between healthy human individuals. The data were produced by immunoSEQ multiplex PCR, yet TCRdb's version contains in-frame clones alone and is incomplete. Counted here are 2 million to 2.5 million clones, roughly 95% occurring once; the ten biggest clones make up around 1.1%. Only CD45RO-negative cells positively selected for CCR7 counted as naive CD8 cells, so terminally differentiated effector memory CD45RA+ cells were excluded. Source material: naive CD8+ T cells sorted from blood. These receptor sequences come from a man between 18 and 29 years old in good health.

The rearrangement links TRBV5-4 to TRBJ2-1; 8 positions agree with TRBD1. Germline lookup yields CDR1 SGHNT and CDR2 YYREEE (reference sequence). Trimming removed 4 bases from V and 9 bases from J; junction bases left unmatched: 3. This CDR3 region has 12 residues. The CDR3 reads CASSATGAEQFF. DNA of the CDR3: TGTGCCAGCAGCGCGACAGGGGCTGAGCAGTTCTTC.

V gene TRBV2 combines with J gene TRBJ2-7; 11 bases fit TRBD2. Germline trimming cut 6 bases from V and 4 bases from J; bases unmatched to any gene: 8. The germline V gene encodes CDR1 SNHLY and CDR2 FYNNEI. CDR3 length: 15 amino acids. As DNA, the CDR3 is TGTGCCAGCAGAGAGACTAGCGGGGAAGTATACGAGCAGTACTTC. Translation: CASRETSGEVYEQYF. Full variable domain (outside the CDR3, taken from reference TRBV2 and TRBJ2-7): EPEVTQTPSHQVTQMGQEVILRCVPISNHLYFYWYRQILGQKVEFLVSFYNNEISEKSEIFDDQFSVERPDGSNFTLKIRSTKLEDSAMYFCASRETSGEVYEQYFGPGTRLTVT.

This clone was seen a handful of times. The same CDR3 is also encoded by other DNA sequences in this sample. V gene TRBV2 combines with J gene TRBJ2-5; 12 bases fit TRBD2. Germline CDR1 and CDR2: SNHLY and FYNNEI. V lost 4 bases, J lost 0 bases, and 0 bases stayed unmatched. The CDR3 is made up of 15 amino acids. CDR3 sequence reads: CASSGLAGDQETQYF. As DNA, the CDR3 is TGTGCCAGCAGTGGACTAGCGGGGGACCAAGAGACCCAGTACTTC.

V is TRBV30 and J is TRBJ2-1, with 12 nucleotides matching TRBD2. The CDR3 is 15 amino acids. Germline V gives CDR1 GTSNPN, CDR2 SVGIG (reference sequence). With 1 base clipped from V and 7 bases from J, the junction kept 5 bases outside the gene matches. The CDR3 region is CAWSALAGGTNEQFF. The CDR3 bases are TGTGCCTGGAGTGCCCTAGCGGGGGGGACTAATGAGCAGTTCTTC.

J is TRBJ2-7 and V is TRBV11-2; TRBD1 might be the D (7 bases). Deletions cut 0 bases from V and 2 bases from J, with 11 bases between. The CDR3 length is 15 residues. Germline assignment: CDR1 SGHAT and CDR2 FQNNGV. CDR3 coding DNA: TGTGCCAGCAGCTTAGATGCCAGGGGGGCCTACGAGCAGTACTTC. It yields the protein CASSLDARGAYEQYF.

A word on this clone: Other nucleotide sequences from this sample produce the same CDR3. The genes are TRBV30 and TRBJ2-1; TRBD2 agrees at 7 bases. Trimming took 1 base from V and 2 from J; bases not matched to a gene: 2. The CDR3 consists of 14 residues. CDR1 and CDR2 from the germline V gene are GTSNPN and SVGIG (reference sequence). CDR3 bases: TGTGCCTGGAGTGCGGGACTAACCTACAATGAGCAGTTCTTC. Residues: CAWSAGLTYNEQFF.

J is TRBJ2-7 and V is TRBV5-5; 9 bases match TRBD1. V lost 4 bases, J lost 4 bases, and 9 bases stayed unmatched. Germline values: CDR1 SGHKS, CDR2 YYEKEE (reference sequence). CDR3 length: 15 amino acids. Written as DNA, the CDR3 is TGTGCCAGCAGCGCCGCCGGGACAGGGTTTTACGAGCAGTACTTC. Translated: CASSAAGTGFYEQYF.

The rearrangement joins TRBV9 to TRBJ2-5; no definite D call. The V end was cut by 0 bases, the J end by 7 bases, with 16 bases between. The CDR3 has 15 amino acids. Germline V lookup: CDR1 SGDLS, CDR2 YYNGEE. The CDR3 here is CASSVASGSQLTQYF. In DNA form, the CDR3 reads TGTGCCAGCAGCGTAGCTAGTGGGTCTCAGTTGACCCAGTACTTC.

This CDR3 is CASSYYLGSGELFF. CDR3 DNA: TGTGCCAGCAGTTACTATCTAGGGTCCGGGGAGCTGTTTTTT. The rearrangement links TRBV6-5 to TRBJ2-2; unclear D gene. CDR1 MNHEY and CDR2 SVGAGI come from the germline V gene. The CDR3 runs to 14 residues. V shed 1 base and J shed 6 bases, with 9 bases lying between them.

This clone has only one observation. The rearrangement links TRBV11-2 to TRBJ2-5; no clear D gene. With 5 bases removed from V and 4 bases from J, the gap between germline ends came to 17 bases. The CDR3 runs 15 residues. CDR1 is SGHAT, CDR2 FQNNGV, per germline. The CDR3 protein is CASSTPMVLGETQYF. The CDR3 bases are TGTGCCAGCAGCACTCCTATGGTCCTGGGAGAGACCCAGTACTTC.

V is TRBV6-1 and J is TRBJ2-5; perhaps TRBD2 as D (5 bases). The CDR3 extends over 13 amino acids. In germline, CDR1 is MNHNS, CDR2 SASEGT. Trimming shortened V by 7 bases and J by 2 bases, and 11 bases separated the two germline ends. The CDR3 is CASTRTDQETQYF. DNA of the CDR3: TGTGCCAGCACTCGGACTGATCAAGAGACCCAGTACTTC.

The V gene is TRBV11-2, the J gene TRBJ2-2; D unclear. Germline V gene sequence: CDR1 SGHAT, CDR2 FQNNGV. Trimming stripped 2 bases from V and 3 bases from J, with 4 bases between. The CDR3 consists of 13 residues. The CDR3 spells CASSLSDTGELFF. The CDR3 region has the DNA TGTGCCAGCAGCTTATCTGACACCGGGGAGCTGTTTTTT.